These T cell receptor beta chains were read from a single sample in a study of T-cell reconstitution after alpha-beta-depleted transplantation in children. TCRdb itself ran the PCR reads through MiXCR, one entry per CDR3 protein. The sample yields nearly 200,000 distinct CDR3 sequences, roughly 6% seen once. The sequencing used PBMCs, collected before TCRalphabeta/CD19-depleted stem cell transplant. The receptors derive from a girl under three years old with combined immunodeficiency, due to receive a stem cell transplant. Both conserved end residues are part of each CDR3. The D gene is left open where the match is weak. Clone size is stated in some rows and not others, as once, few, many or a class when expanded.

v_call	clone_size	d_call	j_call	cdr3_nt	cdr3_aa
TRBV12-3/TRBV12-4	many	NA	TRBJ2-6	TGTGCCAGCAGTCCCGAAGTTGGGGCCAACGTCCTGACTTTC	CASSPEVGANVLTF
TRBV6-5	many	NA	TRBJ2-7	TGTGCCAGCAGTTACAGCGTATTGGCGGGGACTCAGGGCAGCGAGCAGTACTTC	CASSYSVLAGTQGSEQYF
TRBV9	many	NA	TRBJ2-7	TGTGCCAGCAGCGTAGTAGGGGGTGAGATCTACGAGCAGTACTTC	CASSVVGGEIYEQYF
TRBV5-1	many	NA	TRBJ1-1	TGCGCCAGCATCCCCGATACGGGCGGAGAAGCTTTCTTT	CASIPDTGGEAFF
TRBV6-1	many	TRBD1	TRBJ1-2	TGTGCCAGCAGTGAACGGGGACAGGCCATCTATGGCTACACCTTC	CASSERGQAIYGYTF
TRBV7-2	many	NA	TRBJ1-5	TGTGCCAGCAGCTTAGCACCTCCGGACAGACCTAATCAGCCCCAGCATTTT	CASSLAPPDRPNQPQHF
TRBV18	NA	NA	TRBJ2-6	TGTGCCAGCTCACCATCACAGCCCCGCTCTGGGGCCAACGTCCTGACTTTC	CASSPSQPRSGANVLTF
TRBV7-2	NA	NA	TRBJ1-2	TGTGCCAGCAGCTTAATGGCGTTAGGAGGGAACTATGGCTACACCTTC	CASSLMALGGNYGYTF
TRBV15	NA	NA	TRBJ2-7	TGTGCCACCAGCAGAGATACAGGATCCTACGAGCAGTACTTC	CATSRDTGSYEQYF
TRBV14	many	TRBD2	TRBJ2-3	TGTGCCAGCAGCCAAGACCCGACTAGCGGGCGACGCACGCAGTATTTT	CASSQDPTSGRRTQYF
TRBV29-1	many	NA	TRBJ2-3	TGCAGCGTTGAACTAGAGGGGGGCACAGATACGCAGTATTTT	CSVELEGGTDTQYF
TRBV9	many	NA	TRBJ2-5	TGTGCCAGCAGCGTAGGGGGCCTAGCGCTCGAGACCCAGTACTTC	CASSVGGLALETQYF
TRBV6-5	many	TRBD1	TRBJ1-4	TGTGCCAGCGGCCCCGGGACAGGGCAACCGGCTAATGAAAAACTGTTTTTT	CASGPGTGQPANEKLFF
TRBV12-3/TRBV12-4	many	NA	TRBJ2-3	TGTGCCAGCAGTTTATTGGGCAAAGATACGCAGTATTTT	CASSLLGKDTQYF
TRBV28	many	TRBD1	TRBJ2-7	TGTGCCAGCAGACCACACGGACAGGGATGGATATACTTC	CASRPHGQGWIYF
TRBV13	NA	NA	TRBJ1-1	TGTGCCAGCACCATCCAAGTCGGGGTGGCGAACACTGAAGCTTTCTTT	CASTIQVGVANTEAFF
TRBV30	many	NA	TRBJ2-2	TGTGCCTGGAGTGGCCAGCCCGGGGAGCTGTTTTTT	CAWSGQPGELFF
TRBV12-3/TRBV12-4	many	NA	TRBJ1-5	TGTGCCAGCAGTTTGGCGGGGCTCTTGAGCAATCAGCCCCAGCATTTT	CASSLAGLLSNQPQHF
TRBV4-1	many	TRBD2	TRBJ2-1	TGCGCCAGCGAGTCAGGAATAATAGCGGGGGGGCGAAATGAGCAGTTCTTC	CASESGIIAGGRNEQFF
TRBV15	many	NA	TRBJ1-4	TGTGCCACCAGCAGTCAGGGATGGTGGGAAAAACTGTTTTTT	CATSSQGWWEKLFF
TRBV29-1	many	NA	TRBJ2-3	TGCAGCGTTGAAGACGGGGTGATTAGCACAGATACGCAGTATTTT	CSVEDGVISTDTQYF
TRBV4-3	many	NA	TRBJ2-3	TGCGCCAGCAGCCAAGAGGACTCCGTAGATACGCAGTATTTT	CASSQEDSVDTQYF
TRBV13	many	NA	TRBJ2-5	TGTGCCAGCAGCTTCCCCGGCTTGGAGACCCAGTACTTC	CASSFPGLETQYF
TRBV7-6	NA	NA	TRBJ2-1	TGTGCCAGCAGCTTAGAATCGCCCTACGAGCAGTTCTTC	CASSLESPYEQFF
TRBV27	NA	NA	TRBJ2-7	TGTGCCAGCAGTTTATGGTACAACTCCTACGAGCAGTACTTC	CASSLWYNSYEQYF
TRBV11-2	many	NA	TRBJ1-1	TGTGCCAGCAGCTTAGAGGGAGTCACTGAAGCTTTCTTT	CASSLEGVTEAFF
TRBV14	NA	NA	TRBJ1-4	TGTGCCAGCAGCCAAGCCCAGGAAGAAACTAATGAAAAACTGTTTTTT	CASSQAQEETNEKLFF
TRBV9	many	NA	TRBJ1-5	TGTGCCAGCAGCGTAGGAGGAGGCAATCAGCCCCAGCATTTT	CASSVGGGNQPQHF
TRBV6-5	many	NA	TRBJ2-1	TGTGCCAGCAGTTACTATCAGGGCGTAATGTATGAGCAGTTCTTC	CASSYYQGVMYEQFF
TRBV12-3/TRBV12-4	many	NA	TRBJ2-7	TGTGCCAGCAGTTACGCGGGGGACAGAATACCATACGAGCAGTACTTC	CASSYAGDRIPYEQYF
TRBV12-3/TRBV12-4	many	NA	TRBJ2-7	TGTGCCAGCAGTTTTACTAAGTACGAGCAGTACTTC	CASSFTKYEQYF
TRBV4-1	many	TRBD2	TRBJ2-1	TGCGCCAGCAGCCGGCAGCTAGCGGGGGGACCTAATGAGCAGTTCTTC	CASSRQLAGGPNEQFF
TRBV28	many	NA	TRBJ1-1	TGTGCCAGCAGTACGAGACAGGCAATGAACACTGAAGCTTTCTTT	CASSTRQAMNTEAFF
TRBV20-1	many	NA	TRBJ2-2	TGCAGTGCTAGAGAGGTTAGGCAGCTGGAGACCGGGGAGCTGTTTTTT	CSAREVRQLETGELFF
TRBV30	many	NA	TRBJ1-6	TGTGCCTGGAGGCAAGCGGTCACCTATAATTCACCCCTCCACTTT	CAWRQAVTYNSPLHF
TRBV20-1	few	NA	TRBJ1-3	TGCAGTGCTACCAGCTCCAATAATAACACCATATATTTT	CSATSSNNNTIYF
TRBV6-2/TRBV6-3	NA	NA	TRBJ2-2	TGTGCCAGCAGTTACTTCCGAGAGACCGGGGAGCTGTTTTTT	CASSYFRETGELFF
TRBV24-1	many	TRBD1	TRBJ2-1	TGTGCCACCAGTCAAGGACAGGTCAGTGAGCAGTTCTTC	CATSQGQVSEQFF
TRBV30	few	TRBD1	TRBJ1-1	TGTGCCTGGATATCCGGGACAGGGGGAGGCGCTTTCTTT	CAWISGTGGGAFF
TRBV29-1	many	NA	TRBJ2-5	TGCAGCGTTGCCCTAGCAAGGGAGACCCAGTACTTC	CSVALARETQYF
TRBV3-1	many	NA	TRBJ2-5	TGTGCCAGCAGCCAAGTGATAGGAGAGACCCAGTACTTC	CASSQVIGETQYF
TRBV11-3	many	NA	TRBJ1-1	TGTGCCAGCAGCTTATGGGGACATCCTCGCGGCACTGAAGCTTTCTTT	CASSLWGHPRGTEAFF
TRBV7-8	few	NA	TRBJ1-5	TGTGCCAGCAGCTTAGGGGCAGGGTATAGCAATCAGCCCCAGCATTTT	CASSLGAGYSNQPQHF
TRBV20-1	NA	TRBD2	TRBJ2-1	TGCAGTGCTCCATGGGAGGGTCTGAGCTCCTACAATGAGCAGTTCTTC	CSAPWEGLSSYNEQFF
TRBV24-1	many	TRBD1	TRBJ2-3	TGTGCCACCAACAGGGGGGATACGCAGTATTTT	CATNRGDTQYF
TRBV18	NA	NA	TRBJ1-1	TGTGCCAGCACCTCGTTGGCGGGGGCTGCCCATTTT	CASTSLAGAAHF
TRBV7-9	few	NA	TRBJ1-2	TGTGCCAGCAGCCAGTCGGGGGTTAGCCCGGCATATGGCTACACCTTC	CASSQSGVSPAYGYTF
TRBV7-9	many	NA	TRBJ2-1	TGTGCCAGCAGCCCCTATCCGACCGGCGAGCAGTTCTTC	CASSPYPTGEQFF
TRBV20-1	NA	TRBD1	TRBJ2-3	TGCAGTGCTAGAGATCCGGACAGGCTATTCACAGATACGCAGTATTTT	CSARDPDRLFTDTQYF
TRBV6-5	many	TRBD1	TRBJ2-1	TGTGCCAGCAGCCCAGGAAGGACAGGGGGTTCCAATGAGCAGTTCTTC	CASSPGRTGGSNEQFF
TRBV5-1	many	NA	TRBJ2-1	TGCGCCAGCAGCTTGTTATTAGCGCGCAATGAGCAGTTCTTC	CASSLLLARNEQFF